The sequence of this TCR beta chain was determined in a study of T cells in Graves' hyperthyroidism and ophthalmopathy (dated by TCRdb to the late 2010s). The study in broad terms: Peripheral blood was collected at initial diagnosis, before any treatment. TCR V-J signatures able to tell the groups apart were searched for in a discovery cohort of 95 to 100 patients, of whom around 42 had Graves' ophthalmopathy and around 56 had stable Graves' hyperthyroidism. Prospective prediction of ophthalmopathy was tested in an independent validation cohort of some 19 hyperthyroidism patients and 17 patients who later progressed to ophthalmopathy. The 90 or so discovery patients were randomly split 7:3 into training and test sets. In addition, the study compared T-cell repertoires in thyroid tissue and in blood from roughly six Graves' hyperthyroidism patients. Once sampling was done, hyperthyroidism patients were given methimazole at a starting dose of 30 mg daily, whereas ophthalmopathy patients were given high-dose intravenous methylprednisolone. TCR Vbeta CDR3 sequencing of 135 peripheral blood samples (roughly 41 ophthalmopathy, under 80 hyperthyroidism and approximately 17 progressor patients) is reported in the paper. Here is what the overall study found, with its caveats: In cross-validation, a model built on a 13 V-J signature told ophthalmopathy apart from stable hyperthyroidism with 87.88% sensitivity and about 81% specificity, and in testing the same model reached 80%/75%. During validation, the model predicted progression to ophthalmopathy a median of about 5.9 months ahead of onset, with approximately 71% sensitivity and under 85% specificity. No statistical method was used to set the sample size in advance, and investigators knew the group allocation. Blood samples also contained most of the expanded thyroid clonotypes (frequency above 0.001), which suggests that blood repertoires may reflect thyroid immune responses.

This clonotype was recorded at least ten times. Its antigen target is currently unknown. Base qualities are not at hand, and no much larger clone is one base apart. TCR beta CDR3 regions were amplified from RNA transcripts. The first round of RT-PCR for the TCR CDR3 was performed with the HTBI primer set and the Qiagen OneStep RT-PCR kit. Libraries were constructed in a second round of multiplex PCR, after which size selection and purification were performed. The libraries were sequenced on an Illumina HiSeq2000 using paired-end 100 bp reads. In the authors' own workflow: SOAPnuke was used to process the raw data, with reads discarded if the reads contained adapters or uncalled bases, had a mean Phred below 15, or lacked an exact constant-primer or identifier match. COPE v1.2.5 was used to merge the high-quality paired reads, and each unique nucleotide sequence was defined as a clonotype. MiTCR v1.1 was used to align the clonotypes against IMGT TRBV, TRBD and TRBJ reference segments. The analysis included only V-J combinations with a frequency above 0.0001, which together covered 99% to 99.2% of the repertoires. The TCS score was defined as F50 (clonal expansion) divided by E x V (chaos), with BLOSUM62-based TCRdist calculated between CDR3 peptides within each V-J. Welch's t-statistics and random forest reduced around 510 V-J features to roughly 13, which were used in a naive Bayes classifier (R e1071). TCRdb passed the public sequencing reads through fastp at Q25 and MiXCR, retaining productive beta sequences. Each record represents a unique CDR3 protein, reported with the most common genes and DNA among its rows. The V and J calls were not made by the authors but by TCRdb's processing. This sample holds roughly 380,000 distinct CDR3 sequences; 15% to 20% were observed only once. Of the sample, 15% to 18% falls within the top ten clones.

Ophthalmopathy patients had moderately to severely active disease, with a Clinical Activity Score of 3 or more, a NOSPECS grade of 4 or more, and a disease duration of less than 3 months. Patients with uncontrolled infections, other autoimmune diseases, pregnancy or lactation were excluded. Clinical symptoms, serum thyroxine and TRAb, thyroid ultrasound, and orbital computed tomography formed the basis for the diagnoses. PBMCs were separated from about 10 ml of fresh peripheral blood using Ficoll-Paque density gradient centrifugation. Trizol reagent was used to extract total RNA, and RNA quality was then checked on an Agilent 2100 Bioanalyzer. This clonotype was obtained from a woman aged 40 to 49 with Graves' ophthalmopathy. The sample consisted of blood.

The sequence in DNA is TGTGCCATTGCGCCGGGCACCGGGGAGCTGTTTTTT. Its coded protein is CAIAPGTGELFF. The chain is made from TRBV10-3 and TRBJ2-2; no D gene call is confident. Including the terminal cysteine and phenylalanine, the CDR3 comprises 12 residues. Only the CDR3 DNA is retained, 36 bases long and in frame from the first base. Via the germline V gene, CDR1 is ENHRY and CDR2 SYGVKD. V was cut back by 9 bases and J by 4 bases, leaving a gap of 9 bases between them.